The clone carrying this T cell receptor beta chain has a count of ten or more. As yet, its antigen is unknown. The sample originates from a study of identical twins. Study-wide points: The authors noted that invariant MAIT and iNKT cells could partly confound zero-insertion analyses. Modeled out-of-frame TCR alpha sharing in monozygotic twins fell below observed levels. Donors were not followed over many years; analysis was cross-sectional.

CDR3 size: 15 residues. Trimming took 5 bases from V and 6 from J; bases not matched to a gene: 4. The germline V gene encodes CDR1 SGHTA and CDR2 FQGNSA. Carrying unique molecular identifiers, the cDNA also gained a universal primer site through template switching. A single record per CDR3 protein comes from TCRdb applying MiXCR to the 5' RACE reads. The sample gives about 660,000 distinct CDR3 sequences, under 9% of which show up once; 0.8% to 1% is in the top ten. The same data also went into a second study, on yellow fever vaccine responses in identical twins.

The chain links TRBV7-2 to TRBJ2-1; 13 bases are shared with TRBD2. The sequence derives from a woman aged 18-30 years in good health. Source material: PBMCs. The CDR3 bases are TGTGCCAGCAGCCCCGGGACTAGCGGGGTCAATGAGCAGTTCTTC. Translating it yields CASSPGTSGVNEQFF.